This T cell receptor (beta chain) was obtained from a study of CD8 T cells in Susac syndrome. Study-wide background: When blood was collected, patients with Susac syndrome were therapy-naive, were taking corticosteroids, or were receiving intravenous immunoglobulin alone.

Reverse transcription of about 0.45 to 1 ug RNA was carried out with random hexamers. TCRdb re-called the immunoSEQ multiplex PCR reads through MiXCR, storing one row per CDR3 protein. This sample has around 150,000 distinct CDR3 sequences, with 90% to 97% found just once. Trimming left V 2 bases short and J 6 bases short, with 8 bases between. The CDR3 consists of 13 residues. Germline lookup yields CDR1 LNHNV and CDR2 YYDKDF (reference sequence). Sequencing of TCR beta drew on CD8+ and CD4+ T cells from blood. Sequenced sample: CD4+ T cells from PBMCs. The chain couples TRBV15 to TRBJ1-5; D is unclear. This clonotype was obtained from a human donor with Susac syndrome. CDR3: CATSRLGGQPQHF. CDR3 in DNA: TGTGCCACCAGCAGATTAGGAGGTCAGCCCCAGCATTTT.